These 10 T cell receptor beta chains were all obtained from the same sample, sequenced in a study of blood T cell repertoires in COVID-19. Some clones are missing from TCRdb's copy, which holds only in-frame ones; the method was immunoSEQ multiplex PCR. The top ten clones hold 8.5% to 10% of a sample with under 250,000 clones, over 70% of them seen once. What was sequenced was peripheral blood. The source of these receptors is a man aged 35-49 years with active or convalescent COVID-19.

The J gene is TRBJ2-7, the V gene TRBV7-2; 8 bases agree with TRBD1. This CDR3 is built from 14 residues. Germline V CDR1 and CDR2: SGHTA, FQGNSA. J was trimmed by 2 bases and V by 2 bases; bases with no gene match: 2. The CDR3 sequence is CASSLRQGPYEQYF. DNA of the CDR3: TGTGCCAGCAGCTTAAGACAGGGGCCCTACGAGCAGTACTTC. Combining the CDR3 with reference TRBV7-2 and TRBJ2-7 gives the whole variable domain GAGVSQSPSNKVTEKGKDVELRCDPISGHTALYWYRQSLGQGLEFLIYFQGNSAPDKSGLPSDRFSAERTGGSVSTLTIQRTQQEDSAVYLCASSLRQGPYEQYFGPGTRLTVT.

There are a few counts of this clone. The chain carries TRBV4-1 and TRBJ1-2, with a weak D call TRBD1 (5 bases). Germline V gene data show CDR1 as MGHRA and CDR2 as YSYEKL. With 0 bases removed from V and 1 base from J, the gap between germline ends came to 9 bases. The CDR3 loop spans 15 amino acids. The CDR3 loop reads CASSQEDRINYGYTF. The CDR3 nucleotides are TGCGCCAGCAGCCAAGAAGACAGAATTAACTATGGCTACACCTTC.

The chain joins TRBV5-6 to TRBJ1-1; D not certain. With 1 base removed from V and 3 bases from J, the gap between germline ends came to 10 bases. This CDR3 region has 14 residues. Germline V CDR1 and CDR2: SGHDT, YYEEEE. CDR3 sequence reads: CASSLWQVHTEAFF. The CDR3 DNA reads TGTGCCAGCAGCTTGTGGCAGGTGCACACTGAAGCTTTCTTT.

This chain uses TRBV19 with TRBJ2-2; TRBD2 matches 7 bases. After removal of 5 bases from V and 5 bases from J, the junction contained 11 bases not matched to a gene. CDR3 size: 16 residues. Germline CDR1 is LNHDA and CDR2 is SQIVND (reference sequence). Here the CDR3 DNA reads TGTGCCAGTAGTCGGCCGTGGGGTAGCGGGACCGGGGAGCTGTTTTTT. Residues: CASSRPWGSGTGELFF. Complete variable domain (other parts from reference TRBV19 and TRBJ2-2): DGGITQSPKYLFRKEGQNVTLSCEQNLNHDAMYWYRQDPGQGLRLIYYSQIVNDFQKGDIAEGYSVSREKKESFPLTVTSAQKNPTAFYLCASSRPWGSGTGELFFGEGSRLTVL.

Only one count was recorded for this clone. The rearrangement joins TRBV5-5 to TRBJ1-2; 8 nucleotides agree with TRBD1. V shed 4 bases, J shed 4 bases, and the junction held 3 bases outside the gene matches. CDR1 SGHKS and CDR2 YYEKEE come from the germline V gene (reference sequence). CDR3 length equals 13 residues. The CDR3 sequence is CASSRDRIYGYTF. The DNA of the CDR3 is TGTGCCAGCAGCCGGGACAGGATCTATGGCTACACCTTC.

The genes are TRBV24-1 and TRBJ1-3; 8 positions match TRBD1. CDR3 length equals 16 residues. Trimming removed 4 bases from V and 4 bases from J; junction bases left unmatched: 8. CDR1 is KGHDR, CDR2 SFDVKD, per germline. The chain's CDR3 is CATSEGGQGTGNTIYF. In DNA, the CDR3 is TGTGCCACCAGTGAGGGCGGACAGGGAACGGGAAACACCATATATTTT.

The genes are TRBV6-6 and TRBJ1-2; TRBD1 matches at 11 bases. The CDR3 is made up of 16 amino acids. From germline, CDR1 is MNHNY and CDR2 SVGAGI (reference sequence). J lost 1 base, V lost 5 bases, and 6 bases had no gene match. The CDR3 sequence: CASSGDRGNFNYGYTF. The CDR3 DNA follows: TGTGCCAGCAGTGGGGACAGGGGGAACTTTAACTATGGCTACACCTTC.

This chain links TRBV21-1 with TRBJ1-5. TRBV21-1 corresponds to a pseudogene. This CDR3 spans 16 amino acids. CDR3 sequence reads: CASSKFFLVGYQPQHF. The CDR3 bases are TGTGCCAGCAGCAAGTTTTTTCTAGTAGGTTACCAGCCCCAGCATTTT.

The chain employs TRBV3-1 (or the pseudogene TRBV3-2) and TRBJ1-2; D is possibly TRBD1 (5 bases). V shed 0 bases and J shed 5 bases, with 13 bases lying between them. CDR3 length: 15 residues. The germline V gene has CDR1 LGHDT and CDR2 YNNKEL (reference sequence). The CDR3 bases are TGTGCCAGCAGCCAAGAGGCGGGGCGCGGTTATGGCTACACCTTC. It translates to CASSQEAGRGYGYTF.

The J gene is TRBJ2-3, the V gene TRBV11-3; D gene ambiguous. Trimming stripped 1 base from V and 7 bases from J, with 9 bases between. CDR1 and CDR2 (germline): SGHNT, YENEEA. This CDR3 is 13 amino acids long. CDR3 protein: CASSLGSLNTQYF. The CDR3 DNA sequence: TGTGCCAGCAGCTTAGGTTCGTTAAATACGCAGTATTTT.